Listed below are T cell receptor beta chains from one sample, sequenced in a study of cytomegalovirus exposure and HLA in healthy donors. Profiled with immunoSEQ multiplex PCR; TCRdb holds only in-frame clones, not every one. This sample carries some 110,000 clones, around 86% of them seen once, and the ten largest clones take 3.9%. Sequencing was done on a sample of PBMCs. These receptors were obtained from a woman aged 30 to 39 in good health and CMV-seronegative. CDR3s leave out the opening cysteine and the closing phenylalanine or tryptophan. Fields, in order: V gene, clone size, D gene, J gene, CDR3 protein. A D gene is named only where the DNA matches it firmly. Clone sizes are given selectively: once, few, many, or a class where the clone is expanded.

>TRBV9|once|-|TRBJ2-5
ASSVEAVQETQY
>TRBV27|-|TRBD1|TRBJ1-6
ASSTPITQGRDNSPLH
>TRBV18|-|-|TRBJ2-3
ASSPSGDTQY
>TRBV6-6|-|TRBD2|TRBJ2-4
AGGGWPKNIQY
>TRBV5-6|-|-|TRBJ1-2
ASSLGVIANYGYT
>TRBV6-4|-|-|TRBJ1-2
ASSEMEGNYGYT
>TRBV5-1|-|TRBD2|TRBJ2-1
ASSSEREGLNEQF
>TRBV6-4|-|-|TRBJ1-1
ASSSSAGVGMNTEAF
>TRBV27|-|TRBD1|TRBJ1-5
ASSLDGDRGNQPQH
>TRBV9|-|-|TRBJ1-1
ASSGGGEAF
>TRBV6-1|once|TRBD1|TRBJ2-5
ASRPRQGASETQY
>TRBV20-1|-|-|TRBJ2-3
SARGTDTQY
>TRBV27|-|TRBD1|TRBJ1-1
ASSPQGNEAF
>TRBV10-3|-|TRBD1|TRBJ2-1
AISDWQGVYNEQF
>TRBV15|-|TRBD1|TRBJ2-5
ATSRDQAGGETQY
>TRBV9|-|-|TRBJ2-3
ASSVGDTYSTDTQY
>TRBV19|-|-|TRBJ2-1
ASSAPTAGRASSYNEQF
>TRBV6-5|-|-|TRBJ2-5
ASSPRRAQETQY
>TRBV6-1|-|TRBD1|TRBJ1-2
ASSEPGQGIYGYT
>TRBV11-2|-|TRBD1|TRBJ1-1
ASSLVRGRGLSDAF
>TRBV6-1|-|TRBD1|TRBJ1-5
ASGGTGVNQPQH
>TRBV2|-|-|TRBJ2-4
ASRTAGGAKNIQY
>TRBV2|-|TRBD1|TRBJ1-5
ASTSQGESNQPQH
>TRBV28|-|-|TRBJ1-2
ASSPRGGVNYGYT
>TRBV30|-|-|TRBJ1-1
ACWHRNTEAF
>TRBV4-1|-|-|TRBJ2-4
ASSQDRGYIQY
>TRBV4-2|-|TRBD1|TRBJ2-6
ASSQERGGGFGSGANVLT